The rows below give T cell receptor beta chains drawn from one sample of a study of lymphopenia after photon versus proton radiotherapy. Only in-frame clones appear in the TCRdb table, and some are missing; sequencing was by immunoSEQ multiplex PCR. The table has approximately 25,000 clones, 80% to 85% seen once. The sequencing here drew on peripheral blood, taken from a patient treated with proton-based radiotherapy. The receptors originated from a woman between 70 and 85 years old with pancreatic cancer. Both conserved end residues are part of each CDR3. A D gene is named only where the DNA matches it firmly. A row's size may be missing; if present it is once, few, many or a size class.

v_gene,len,d_gene,abundance,j_gene,CDR3aa,CDR3nt
TRBV7-2,13,-,once,TRBJ2-7,CASSLTRDSEQYF,TGTGCCAGCAGCTTAACCCGGGACTCCGAGCAGTACTTC
TRBV13,13,-,-,TRBJ1-1,CASSTLLDTEAFF,TGTGCCAGCAGCACACTTCTAGACACTGAAGCTTTCTTT
TRBV11-2,15,-,-,TRBJ2-3,CASSLNNGNPDTQYF,TGTGCCAGCAGCTTAAACAACGGGAACCCAGATACGCAGTATTTT
TRBV18,22,-,-,TRBJ1-4,CASSPYKADDGTVFATNEKLFF,TGTGCCAGCTCACCGTACAAGGCCGATGATGGTACCGTTTTTGCAACTAATGAAAAACTGTTTTTT
TRBV2,10,-,once,TRBJ2-1,CASGLNEQFF,TGTGCCAGCGGACTCAATGAGCAGTTCTTC
TRBV18,17,TRBD2,-,TRBJ2-3,CASSPLGTSGPLDTQYF,TGTGCCAGCTCACCGTTGGGGACTAGCGGACCTCTAGATACGCAGTATTTT
TRBV18,15,-,once,TRBJ1-1,CASSPRDGQNTEAFF,TGTGCCAGCTCACCCCGGGACGGCCAGAACACTGAAGCTTTCTTT
TRBV12-5,17,TRBD2,-,TRBJ2-3,CASATGLAGGRQDTQYF,TGTGCTAGTGCCACAGGACTAGCGGGAGGCCGGCAGGATACGCAGTATTTT
TRBV6-1,15,TRBD1,-,TRBJ1-1,CASSEHRGSRTEAFF,TGTGCCAGCAGTGAACACAGGGGGAGTCGGACTGAAGCTTTCTTT
TRBV7-2,13,-,-,TRBJ1-2,CASSPPGAYGYTF,TGTGCCAGCAGCCCTCCAGGGGCTTATGGCTACACCTTC
TRBV30,14,TRBD2,few,TRBJ2-1,CAWSGAGPINEQFF,TGTGCCTGGAGTGGAGCGGGACCAATCAATGAGCAGTTCTTC
TRBV9,17,TRBD1,-,TRBJ2-1,CASSVPQRDRGLNEQFF,TGTGCCAGCAGCGTCCCCCAGCGCGACAGGGGGCTCAATGAGCAGTTCTTC
TRBV5-1,12,-,-,TRBJ2-7,CASSIGTHEQYF,TGCGCCAGCAGCATTGGAACCCACGAGCAGTACTTC
TRBV7-6,15,TRBD1,few,TRBJ1-5,CASSFGQGSGQPQHF,TGTGCCAGCAGCTTCGGACAGGGGAGTGGTCAGCCCCAGCATTTT
TRBV6-6,15,-,-,TRBJ2-7,CASSYVAPPSYEQYF,TGTGCCAGCAGTTACGTCGCACCTCCCTCCTACGAGCAGTACTTC
TRBV4-3,17,-,-,TRBJ2-6,CASSLSTASSGANVLTF,TGCGCCAGCAGCCTTTCGACCGCGAGCTCTGGGGCCAACGTCCTGACTTTC
TRBV19,15,TRBD2,-,TRBJ2-1,CASTAWGLAGMEQFF,TGTGCCAGTACTGCCTGGGGACTAGCTGGCATGGAGCAGTTCTTC
TRBV4-3,15,-,-,TRBJ2-5,CASSQDIGTARTQYF,TGCGCCAGCAGCCAAGATATAGGTACCGCGCGGACCCAGTACTTC
TRBV19,13,TRBD2,few,TRBJ2-5,CASAGWGGETQYF,TGTGCCAGCGCGGGATGGGGAGGGGAGACCCAGTACTTC
TRBV19,15,-,few,TRBJ2-1,CASSISAAPYNEQFF,TGTGCCAGTAGTATTAGCGCCGCCCCCTACAATGAGCAGTTCTTC